Shown below are 8 T cell receptor beta chains from a single sample sequenced in a study of glioma-infiltrating T cells. The iRepertoire nested amplicon-rescue multiplex PCR amplified TCR alpha and beta CDR3s from RNA. One entry per CDR3 protein results from TCRdb running MiXCR on the multiplex PCR reads. Of some 160,000 distinct CDR3 sequences in the sample, around 40% are singletons; the top ten hold over 4%. Sequencing was done on a sample of glioma tissue, nonneoplastic brain tissue, or PBMCs (not recorded which). All receptors derive from a human donor with low-grade glioma or glioblastoma, undergoing nonglioma brain surgery, or in good health (not recorded which).

Turning to this clonotype: A much larger clone sits a single nucleotide away, making a read error possible. The V gene is TRBV19, the J gene TRBJ2-1; 7 bases are a match to TRBD2. This CDR3 has 15 amino acids. V lost 2 bases, J lost 9 bases, and 10 bases stayed unmatched. Germline CDR1 LNHDA, CDR2 SQIVND (reference sequence). Here the CDR3 DNA reads TGTGCCAGTAGTATAAGCGGGATAGACTCTGGTGAGCAGTTCTTC. Translating it yields CASSISGIDSGEQFF.

This clonotype was counted ten times or more. The chain combines TRBV3-1 with TRBJ2-1, with a tentative D call TRBD1 (6 bases). Trimming left V 4 bases short and J 0 bases short, with 10 bases between. Looked up from germline, CDR1 is LGHDT and CDR2 is YNNKEL (reference sequence). The CDR3 extends over 15 amino acids. CDR3 residues: CASSPQGSSYNEQFF. The CDR3 coding sequence is TGTGCCAGCAGCCCCCAGGGGAGCTCCTACAATGAGCAGTTCTTC.

A note on this clonotype: The junction departs from germline at one end; a sequencing error may be responsible. V gene TRBV25-1 combines with J gene TRBJ2-3; D remains ambiguous. The V gene's germline CDR1 is MGHDK and CDR2 SYGVNS. The CDR3 spans 14 residues. The CDR3 sequence is CASSGRLSTDTKCF. The CDR3 nucleotides are TGTGCCAGCAGTGGGCGACTTAGCACAGATACGAAGTGTTTT.

This clonotype was detected many times. The CDR3 sequence: CASSFRGLAGGEQYF. CDR3 DNA: TGTGCCAGCAGTTTTCGGGGACTAGCGGGAGGCGAGCAGTACTTC. This chain joins TRBV27 and TRBJ2-7; 15 bases agree with TRBD2. V was clipped by 3 bases and J by 6 bases; unmatched bases: 3. The CDR3 sequence is 15 residues long. Germline V gene sequence: CDR1 MNHEY, CDR2 SMNVEV (reference sequence).

This clonotype appeared a few times. The chain joins TRBV12-3 or TRBV12-4 to TRBJ1-6; D remains ambiguous. The V and J ends lost 1 base and 7 bases respectively, with 11 bases between them. The CDR3 contains 15 residues. CDR3 DNA: TGTGCCAGCAGTTTAGGTACCGGTGAAAATTCACCCCTCCACTTT. Protein sequence: CASSLGTGENSPLHF.

To note about this clonotype: One end of the junction varies from germline; a read error may be responsible. The chain combines TRBV13 with TRBJ2-5; weak D call: TRBD1 (7 bases). The CDR3 has 15 amino acids. Germline CDR1 is PRHDT and CDR2 is FYEKMQ (reference sequence). CDR3 loop: CAGSPLGQEGETQYF. CDR3 nucleotide sequence: TGTGCCGGCAGCCCTCTTGGACAGGAGGGAGAGACCCAGTACTTC.

This clonotype was picked up many times. DNA for the CDR3: TGTGCCAGCAGTTTACGTCTACTTCCCACCCACGAGCAGTACTTC. It codes for CASSLRLLPTHEQYF. V is TRBV27 and J is TRBJ2-7; D is uncertain. V was trimmed by 2 bases and J by 5 bases, leaving 16 bases between them. Germline CDR1 MNHEY, CDR2 SMNVEV (reference sequence). There are 15 residues in the CDR3.

Note on this clonotype: It may be a read error: a sequence one base away is much more abundant. This chain links TRBV15 with TRBJ1-4, with D unclear. This CDR3 contains 15 residues. The V gene's germline CDR1 is LNHNV and CDR2 YYDKDF (reference sequence). DNA of the CDR3: TGTGCCACCAGCAGAGATCTGGGGAATAATAAAAAACTGTTTTTT. Amino acids: CATSRDLGNNKKLFF.